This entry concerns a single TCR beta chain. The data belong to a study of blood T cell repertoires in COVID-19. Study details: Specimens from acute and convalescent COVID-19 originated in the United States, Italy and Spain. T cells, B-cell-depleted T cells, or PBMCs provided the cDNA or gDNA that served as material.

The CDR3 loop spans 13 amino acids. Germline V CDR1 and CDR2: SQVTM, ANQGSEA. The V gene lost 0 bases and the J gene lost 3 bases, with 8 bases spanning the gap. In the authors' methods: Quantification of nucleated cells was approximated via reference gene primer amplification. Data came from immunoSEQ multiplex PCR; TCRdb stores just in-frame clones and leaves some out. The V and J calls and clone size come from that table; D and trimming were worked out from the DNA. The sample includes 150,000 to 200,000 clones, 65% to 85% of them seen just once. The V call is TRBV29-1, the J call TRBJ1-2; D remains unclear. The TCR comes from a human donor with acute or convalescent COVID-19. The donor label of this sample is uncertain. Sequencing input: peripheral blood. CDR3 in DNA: TGCAGCGTTGAAGATTGGTCAGACTATGGCTACACCTTC. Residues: CSVEDWSDYGYTF.